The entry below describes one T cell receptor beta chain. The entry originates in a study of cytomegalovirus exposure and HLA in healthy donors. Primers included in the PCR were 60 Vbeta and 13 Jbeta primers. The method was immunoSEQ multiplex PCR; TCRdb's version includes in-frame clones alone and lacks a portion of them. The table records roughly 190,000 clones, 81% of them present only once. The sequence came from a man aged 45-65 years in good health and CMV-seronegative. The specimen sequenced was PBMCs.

In DNA form, the CDR3 reads TGTGCCAGCAGCCCAGGGGGAAACATTCAGTACTTC. This encodes CASSPGGNIQYF. The chain uses TRBV6-5 and TRBJ2-4; 7 bases agree with TRBD1. The CDR3 is 12 amino acids. V trimming: 6 bases; J trimming: 6 bases; junction bases outside the gene matches: 2. Germline CDR1 is MNHEY and CDR2 is SVGAGI.